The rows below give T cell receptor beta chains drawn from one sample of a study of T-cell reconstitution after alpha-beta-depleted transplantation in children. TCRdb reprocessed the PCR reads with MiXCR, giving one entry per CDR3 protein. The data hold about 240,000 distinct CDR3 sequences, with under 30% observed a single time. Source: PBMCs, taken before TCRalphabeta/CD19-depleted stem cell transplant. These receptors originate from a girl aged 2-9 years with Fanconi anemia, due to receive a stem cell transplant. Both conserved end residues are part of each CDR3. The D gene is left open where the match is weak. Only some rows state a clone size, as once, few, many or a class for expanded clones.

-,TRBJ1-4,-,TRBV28,TGTGCCAGCAGTTTATCTGGTCGAGCGATGGAAAAACTGTTTTTT,CASSLSGRAMEKLFF
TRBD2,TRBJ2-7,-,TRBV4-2,TGTGCCAGCAGCCTAACTTTCGGCGGGAGGTACTCCTACGAGCAGTACTTC,CASSLTFGGRYSYEQYF
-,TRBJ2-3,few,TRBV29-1,TGCAGCGTTGGACCCGGGACTTTCTCCTATACCCGCACAGATACGCAGTATTTT,CSVGPGTFSYTRTDTQYF
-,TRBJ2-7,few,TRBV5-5,TGTGCCAGCAGCTTGCCGGCCGACACTGCGGAGGAGTACTTC,CASSLPADTAEEYF
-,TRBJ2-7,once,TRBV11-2,TGTGCCAGCAGCTTAGGAGCAGTATCCTACGAGCAGTACTTC,CASSLGAVSYEQYF
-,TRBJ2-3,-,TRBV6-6,TGTGCCAGCAGTTATTCGGAGGATACGCAGTATTTT,CASSYSEDTQYF
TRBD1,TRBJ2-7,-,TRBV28,TGTGCCAGCAGCCTACTTGGGACAGGGGGCGGGTACGAGCAGTACTTC,CASSLLGTGGGYEQYF
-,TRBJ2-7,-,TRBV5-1,TGCGCCAGCAGCTTGGCCGGGGCCGAGCAGTACTTC,CASSLAGAEQYF
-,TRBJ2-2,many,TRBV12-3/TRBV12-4,TGTGCCAGCAGTTTGCCCAGGGAGGTCCGGGAGCTGTTTTTT,CASSLPREVRELFF
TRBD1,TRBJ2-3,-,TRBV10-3,TGTGACATCAGTGACTTGGTCGGGACAGGATCCACAGATACGCAGTATTTT,CDISDLVGTGSTDTQYF
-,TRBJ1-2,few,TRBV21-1,TGTGCCAGCAGGGAAGGACAGTCTGGTGGCTACACCTTC,CASREGQSGGYTF
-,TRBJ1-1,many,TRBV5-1,TGCGCCAGCAGCTTACTGACAGGACAGAACACTGAAGCTTTCTTT,CASSLLTGQNTEAFF
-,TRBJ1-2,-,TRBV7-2,TGTGCCAGCAGCCCCAACCCCGACTCAAACTATGGCTACACCTTC,CASSPNPDSNYGYTF
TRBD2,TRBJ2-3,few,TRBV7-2,TGTGCCAGCAGCTTACAAGGAGCGGGGAGCACAGATACGCAGTATTTT,CASSLQGAGSTDTQYF
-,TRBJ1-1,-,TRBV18,TGTGCCAGCTCACCACCGGGAGGGGTGAACACTGAAGCTTTCTTT,CASSPPGGVNTEAFF
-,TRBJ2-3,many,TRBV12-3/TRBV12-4,TGTGCCAGCAGGCTCGGAGATACGCAGTATTTT,CASRLGDTQYF
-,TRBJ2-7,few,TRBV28,TGTGCCAGCAGTTTCCTGGGGGGGGACAACGAGCAGTACTTC,CASSFLGGDNEQYF
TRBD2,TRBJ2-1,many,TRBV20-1,TGCAGTGCTAGACTAGCGGGGGGACCCAATGAGCAGTTCTTC,CSARLAGGPNEQFF
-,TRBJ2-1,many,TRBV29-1,TGCAGCGTTGAAGATCGGGGAGGCTTTGCCTACAATGAGCAGTTCTTC,CSVEDRGGFAYNEQFF
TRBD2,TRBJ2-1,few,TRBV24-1,TGTGCCACCAGTGATATCGAGACTAGCTTCTACTACAATGAGCAGTTCTTC,CATSDIETSFYYNEQFF
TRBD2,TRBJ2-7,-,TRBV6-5,TGTGCCAGCAGTTACCAAGCGATCGGGACTAGCAGAGAGTACGAGCAGTACTTC,CASSYQAIGTSREYEQYF
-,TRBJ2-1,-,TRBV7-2,TGTGCCAGCAGCTTACTTCTGGATGAGCAGTTCTTC,CASSLLLDEQFF
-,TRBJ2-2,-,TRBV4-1,TGCGCCAGCAAGACTCACCGGGCGAACACCGGGGAGCTGTTTTTT,CASKTHRANTGELFF
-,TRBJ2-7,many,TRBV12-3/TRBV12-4,TGTGCCAGCAGTCCGCCTAGCGTATACTCCTACGAGCAGTACTTC,CASSPPSVYSYEQYF
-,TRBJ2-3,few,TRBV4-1,TGCGCCAGCAGCCAAGACAGGGCTGTCGGCACAGATACGCAGTATTTT,CASSQDRAVGTDTQYF
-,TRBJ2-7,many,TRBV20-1,TGCAGTGCTAGGGCCCCGAGAGGGGGCTACGAGCAGTACTTC,CSARAPRGGYEQYF
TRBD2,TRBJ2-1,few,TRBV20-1,TGCAGTGCTAGAGAGGCGGGGGGGCCGACCAATGAGCAGTTCTTC,CSAREAGGPTNEQFF
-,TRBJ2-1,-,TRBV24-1,TGTGCCACCAGTGATCCCCCGGGGAGCTCCTACAATGAGCAGTTCTTC,CATSDPPGSSYNEQFF
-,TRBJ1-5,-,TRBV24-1,TGTGCCACCAGTCAGACAGGTGTACAGCCCCAGCATTTT,CATSQTGVQPQHF
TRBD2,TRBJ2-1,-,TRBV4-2,TGTGCCAGCAGCCAAGATGTGGGATGGGCTCTTCTAGCGGGAGTCAACAATGAGCAGTTCTTC,CASSQDVGWALLAGVNNEQFF
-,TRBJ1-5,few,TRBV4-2,TGTGCCAGCAGCCAAGTCGGCGGGCATAGCAATCAGCCCCAGCATTTT,CASSQVGGHSNQPQHF
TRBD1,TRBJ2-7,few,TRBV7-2,TGTGCCAGCAGCAGAACGGACAGGGGGTTCCGCGAGCAGTACTTC,CASSRTDRGFREQYF
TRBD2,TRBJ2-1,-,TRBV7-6,TGTGCCAGCAGCACGACTAGCGGGGGCTATGAGCAGTTCTTC,CASSTTSGGYEQFF
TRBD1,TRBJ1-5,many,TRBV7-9,TGTGCCAGCAGCACAACCGCGACAGGGTACAATCAGCCCCAGCATTTT,CASSTTATGYNQPQHF
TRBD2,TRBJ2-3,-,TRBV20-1,TGCAGTGCTAGAGGAGCGGGGGGGCCTACAGATACGCAGTATTTT,CSARGAGGPTDTQYF
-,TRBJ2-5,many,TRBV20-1,TGCAGTGCTTGTTGTCTAGCGGAGACCCAGTACTTC,CSACCLAETQYF
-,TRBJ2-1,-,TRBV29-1,TGCAGCGTTGAACGCCAGGGAGATTACAATGAGCAGTTCTTC,CSVERQGDYNEQFF
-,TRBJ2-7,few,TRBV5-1,TGCGCCAGCAGCTTGGGGTTGGATGGGCCTCCCTCGGACGAGCAGTACTTC,CASSLGLDGPPSDEQYF
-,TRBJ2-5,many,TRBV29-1,TGCAGCGTTGTGGCTAGCAGTAAAGAGACCCAGTACTTC,CSVVASSKETQYF
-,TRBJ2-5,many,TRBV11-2,TGTGCCAGCAGCTTATGGGGGTCCCTAGGGGGTGAGACCCAGTACTTC,CASSLWGSLGGETQYF
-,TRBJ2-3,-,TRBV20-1,TGCAGTGCTAGACCTCCCGAACAGGGTCTTTGGACAGATACGCAGTATTTT,CSARPPEQGLWTDTQYF
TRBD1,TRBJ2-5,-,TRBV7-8,TGTGCCAGCAGCCCCCACGGGACAGATACTCAAGAGACCCAGTACTTC,CASSPHGTDTQETQYF
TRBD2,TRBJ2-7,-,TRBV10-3,TGTGCCATCAGGGGACTAGATGTCTACGAGCAGTACTTC,CAIRGLDVYEQYF